This TCR beta chain appears in the sequencing data of a study of cytotoxic CD8 clonotypes in ibrutinib-treated CLL. Study background: Some 24 partial and 2 complete responses; at median approximately 70 months, roughly 15 remitted, some 12 progressed. Findings and caveats of the study: Clonality was higher at ibrutinib response and returned toward baseline at progression. Under therapy, public clonotypes either contracted or stayed stable, and they were uncommon.

Target depth was 1 in 200,000 to 1 in 1 million T cells, about 10x per clonotype. Assay used: immunoSEQ multiplex PCR; TCRdb lists only in-frame clones, some missing. The sample includes 100,000 to 150,000 clones, roughly 85% of them seen just once. The CDR3 consists of 14 residues. The V and J ends lost 1 base and 5 bases respectively, with 8 bases between them. Germline V gene data show CDR1 as LNHNV and CDR2 as YYDKDF (reference sequence). Points on this clone: The antigen is not known.

The chain is built from TRBV15 and TRBJ2-2, with D hard to call. The sequence was obtained from a human donor with chronic lymphocytic leukemia. Here the sequenced sample was PBMCs, taken after 24 months of ibrutinib treatment. CDR3: CATSRVVETGELFF. As DNA, the CDR3 is TGTGCCACCAGCAGAGTAGTAGAAACCGGGGAGCTGTTTTTT. Complete variable domain (other parts from reference TRBV15 and TRBJ2-2): DAMVIQNPRYQVTQFGKPVTLSCSQTLNHNVMYWYQQKSSQAPKLLFHYYDKDFNNEADTPDNFQSRRPNTSFCFLDIRSPGLGDTAMYLCATSRVVETGELFFGEGSRLTVL.